This TCR beta chain was found in a study of OX40 agonist ivuxolimab in advanced cancers. Study-level background: Administration of intravenous ivuxolimab to patients occurred every 2 weeks at 0.01 to 10 mg/kg. Study results and limitations: Dose levels from 0.1 to 3.0 mg/kg saw CD4+ and CD8+ blood T cells expand clonally by week 6.

Notes on this clone: The antigen is not known.

Generated by immunoSEQ multiplex PCR, the TCRdb table keeps only in-frame clones and is missing some. Among about 46,000 clones listed, about 79% were seen once. The TCR originated in an adult with an advanced solid tumor such as melanoma, head and neck, liver or kidney cancer. The input for sequencing was CD4+ or CD8+ T cells sorted from blood, taken in a trial of the OX40 agonist ivuxolimab.

The CDR3 is CASSLNGDPYEQYF. CDR3 in DNA: TGTGCCAGCAGCTTAAACGGAGACCCCTACGAGCAGTACTTC. V usage is TRBV7-2 and J usage is TRBJ2-7; D call uncertain. Germline-derived CDR1 and CDR2 are SGHTA and FQGNSA. The CDR3 has 14 amino acids. Trimming removed 2 bases from V and 2 bases from J, with 10 bases in between.